These T cell receptor beta chains were read from a single sample in a study of T cell responses to AZD1222 COVID-19 vaccine. Assay: immunoSEQ multiplex PCR; the TCRdb copy retains only in-frame clones and omits some. The sample contains 150,000 or so clones, 80% to 95% of which appear only once. Sequencing was performed on peripheral blood, taken on day 0 of AZD1222 vaccination. These receptor sequences come from an adult in good health. Each CDR3 is given with its conserved first and last residue. D genes are given only for firm matches. Clone size is not always given. Where it is, it says once, few, many or a class for expanded clones.

clone_size: once; j_call: TRBJ2-1; v_call: TRBV19; d_call: TRBD2; cdr3_nt: TGTGCCAGTAGTCCCCGACTAGCGCTCACTGACAATGAGCAGTTCTTC; cdr3_aa: CASSPRLALTDNEQFF
clone_size: few; j_call: TRBJ1-4; v_call: TRBV6-1; d_call: NA; cdr3_nt: TGTGCCAGCAGTGAAGCAGGAGGCGGTGCAAAACTGTTTTTT; cdr3_aa: CASSEAGGGAKLFF
clone_size: NA; j_call: TRBJ2-2; v_call: TRBV19; d_call: TRBD1; cdr3_nt: TGTGCCAGTACTCTAGGACAGGGAAGAACCGGGGAGCTGTTTTTT; cdr3_aa: CASTLGQGRTGELFF
clone_size: NA; j_call: TRBJ1-6; v_call: TRBV5-6; d_call: NA; cdr3_nt: TGTGCCAGCAGCTCCATTGGGGGACCGAATTCACCCCTCCACTTT; cdr3_aa: CASSSIGGPNSPLHF
clone_size: NA; j_call: TRBJ1-1; v_call: TRBV28; d_call: TRBD1; cdr3_nt: TGTGCCAGCAGGCCGACAGGGGGGACTGAAGCTTTCTTT; cdr3_aa: CASRPTGGTEAFF
clone_size: NA; j_call: TRBJ1-5; v_call: TRBV10-1; d_call: TRBD1; cdr3_nt: TGCGCCAGCAGTGCCGGGACAGCCCAGCCCCAGCATTTT; cdr3_aa: CASSAGTAQPQHF
clone_size: NA; j_call: TRBJ2-2; v_call: TRBV27; d_call: NA; cdr3_nt: TGTGCCAGCAGGCGAGATCCCTCCGAGGGGCGCACCGGGGAGCTGTTTTTT; cdr3_aa: CASRRDPSEGRTGELFF
clone_size: NA; j_call: TRBJ2-1; v_call: TRBV5-1; d_call: NA; cdr3_nt: TGCGCCAGCAGCTCCAACAGGGTTTGGGAGCAGTTCTTC; cdr3_aa: CASSSNRVWEQFF
clone_size: NA; j_call: TRBJ2-3; v_call: TRBV9; d_call: TRBD1; cdr3_nt: TGTGCCAGCAGAAAGGGACAGGCGGAATCAGATACGCAGTATTTT; cdr3_aa: CASRKGQAESDTQYF
clone_size: NA; j_call: TRBJ2-6; v_call: TRBV7-8; d_call: TRBD2; cdr3_nt: TGTGCCAGCAGCTTAATGATGGGGACTAGCGGGAGGGCCTCTGGGGCCAACGTCCTGACTTTC; cdr3_aa: CASSLMMGTSGRASGANVLTF
clone_size: NA; j_call: TRBJ1-1; v_call: TRBV30; d_call: NA; cdr3_nt: TGTGCCTGGAGTGTTCTGGGCATGAACACTGAAGCTTTCTTT; cdr3_aa: CAWSVLGMNTEAFF
clone_size: NA; j_call: TRBJ2-5; v_call: TRBV19; d_call: NA; cdr3_nt: TGTGCCAGTAGTATAGGATTAACCCAGTACTTC; cdr3_aa: CASSIGLTQYF
clone_size: NA; j_call: TRBJ2-1; v_call: TRBV6-5; d_call: TRBD2; cdr3_nt: TGTGCCGGCTATAGCGGGAGGCTTTACAATGAGCAGTTCTTC; cdr3_aa: CAGYSGRLYNEQFF
clone_size: NA; j_call: TRBJ1-2; v_call: TRBV6-5; d_call: NA; cdr3_nt: TGTGCCAGCAGATATATTGGCGGCTACACCTTC; cdr3_aa: CASRYIGGYTF
clone_size: NA; j_call: TRBJ1-1; v_call: TRBV11-2; d_call: NA; cdr3_nt: TGTGCCAGCAGCTTAGAACGGGACATGAACACTGAAGCTTTCTTT; cdr3_aa: CASSLERDMNTEAFF
clone_size: NA; j_call: TRBJ2-3; v_call: TRBV4-3; d_call: NA; cdr3_nt: TGCGCCAGTCAAACAGGGCGGTTTGGCACAGATACGCAGTATTTT; cdr3_aa: CASQTGRFGTDTQYF
clone_size: NA; j_call: TRBJ1-5; v_call: TRBV30; d_call: NA; cdr3_nt: TGTGCCTGGAGTGTACGGGTGGCAGGGCTTCTACAAAATCAGCCCCAGCATTTT; cdr3_aa: CAWSVRVAGLLQNQPQHF
clone_size: NA; j_call: TRBJ1-5; v_call: TRBV6-5; d_call: NA; cdr3_nt: TGTGCCAGCAGTCCCAGGAGGAATCAGCCCCAGCATTTT; cdr3_aa: CASSPRRNQPQHF
clone_size: NA; j_call: TRBJ2-1; v_call: TRBV12-3/TRBV12-4; d_call: NA; cdr3_nt: TGTGCCAGCAGTTTACTGGGACGGGGTGAGCAGTTCTTC; cdr3_aa: CASSLLGRGEQFF
clone_size: NA; j_call: TRBJ2-6; v_call: TRBV28; d_call: NA; cdr3_nt: TGTGCCAGCAGGGAAGATCCCGGGCCAGCTACTTCTGGGGCCAACGTCCTGACTTTC; cdr3_aa: CASREDPGPATSGANVLTF
clone_size: NA; j_call: TRBJ1-3; v_call: TRBV7-7; d_call: NA; cdr3_nt: TGTGCCAGCAGCTTAGATGGAGGCTCTGGAAACACCATATATTTT; cdr3_aa: CASSLDGGSGNTIYF
clone_size: once; j_call: TRBJ1-6; v_call: TRBV6-4; d_call: NA; cdr3_nt: TGTGCCAGCAGTGAAATTGTGGGTTCACCCCTCCACTTT; cdr3_aa: CASSEIVGSPLHF
clone_size: NA; j_call: TRBJ1-5; v_call: TRBV7-2; d_call: NA; cdr3_nt: TGTGCCAGCAGCTTAGCAGGACCACCTTATCAGCCCCAGCATTTT; cdr3_aa: CASSLAGPPYQPQHF
clone_size: once; j_call: TRBJ2-7; v_call: TRBV28; d_call: NA; cdr3_nt: TGTGCCAGCAGTGGCGCCAATTCCTACGAGCAGTACTTC; cdr3_aa: CASSGANSYEQYF
clone_size: NA; j_call: TRBJ1-2; v_call: TRBV11-2; d_call: TRBD1; cdr3_nt: TGTGCCAGCAGCTTGAAGGGACAGGGGGCGAGTGTGGGTGGCTACACCTTC; cdr3_aa: CASSLKGQGASVGGYTF